This is a list of T cell receptor beta chains from one sample in a study of radiotherapy plus CTLA-4 blockade in lung cancer. Here immunoSEQ multiplex PCR was the method, and the copy in TCRdb shows in-frame clones only, minus some. The sample consists of about 83,000 clones, 78% of them appearing once. The sequences come from peripheral blood, collected from a patient treated with radiotherapy plus ipilimumab. These receptors all stem from a human donor with non-small cell lung cancer who had a partial response to radiotherapy plus ipilimumab. Some clones in this sample may be carry-over from other donors' samples. CDR3s include the opening cysteine and the closing phenylalanine or tryptophan. The D gene is left open where the match is weak. Size tells how often a clone was seen (once, few, many) or the class of an expanded clone, and some rows leave it out.

TRBV19	TRBJ1-2	.	TRBD1	CASRETGGDGYGYTF	TGTGCCAGTAGGGAGACAGGGGGCGATGGCTATGGCTACACCTTC
TRBV7-2	TRBJ2-5	.	.	CASSPLETQYF	TGTGCCAGCAGCCCCCTGGAGACCCAGTACTTC
TRBV13	TRBJ1-2	.	TRBD1	CASSEAGGMRYGYTF	TGTGCCAGCTCAGAGGCAGGGGGTATGAGGTATGGCTACACCTTC
TRBV5-1	TRBJ2-2	.	.	CASSGRQSRAQLFF	TGCGCCAGCAGCGGCCGACAATCAAGAGCCCAGCTGTTTTTT
TRBV18	TRBJ1-3	.	TRBD1	CASSPGRGAGNTIYF	TGTGCCAGCTCACCAGGCAGGGGGGCTGGAAACACCATATATTTT
TRBV5-1	TRBJ2-1	once	.	CASSLGSGALYNEQFF	TGCGCCAGCAGCTTGGGATCAGGGGCACTTTACAATGAGCAGTTCTTC
TRBV5-1	TRBJ2-5	.	.	CASSLAADNAGAETQYF	TGCGCCAGCAGCTTGGCCGCTGATAACGCTGGGGCAGAGACCCAGTACTTC
TRBV28	TRBJ2-5	.	TRBD2	CASSLGSGSWETQYF	TGTGCCAGCAGTTTAGGAAGCGGGAGTTGGGAGACCCAGTACTTC
TRBV7-2	TRBJ2-5	.	TRBD2	CASLSSGGALETQYF	TGTGCCAGCCTCTCTAGCGGGGGGGCCCTCGAGACCCAGTACTTC
TRBV9	TRBJ1-1	.	.	CASSPGWNTEAFF	TGTGCCAGCAGCCCCGGTTGGAACACTGAAGCTTTCTTT
TRBV19	TRBJ1-5	once	TRBD1	CASRGGQGYGQPQHF	TGTGCCAGTAGGGGGGGACAGGGTTACGGTCAGCCCCAGCATTTT
TRBV6-1	TRBJ1-1	.	.	CASLPSGEYSKAFF	TGTGCCAGCCTCCCCTCAGGGGAGTACAGTAAAGCTTTCTTT
TRBV7-6	TRBJ2-5	.	TRBD2	CASSLVVAGAGETQYF	TGTGCCAGCAGCTTAGTTGTAGCGGGAGCAGGAGAGACCCAGTACTTC
TRBV5-1	TRBJ1-2	few	.	CASSIGEQGRGYTF	TGCGCCAGCAGTATAGGCGAGCAGGGTCGAGGCTACACCTTC
TRBV18	TRBJ1-1	few	TRBD1	CASSRDRKNTEAFF	TGTGCCAGCTCAAGGGACAGGAAGAACACTGAAGCTTTCTTT
TRBV7-2	TRBJ1-4	.	TRBD1	CASSLGQALYNEKLFF	TGTGCCAGCAGCCTGGGACAGGCCCTCTATAATGAAAAACTGTTTTTT
TRBV5-6	TRBJ2-1	.	TRBD2	CASSKGLAGGIVRNEQFF	TGTGCCAGCAGCAAGGGACTAGCGGGAGGGATTGTACGCAATGAGCAGTTCTTC
TRBV6-1	TRBJ2-5	.	TRBD2	CASSKDPGGEETQYF	TGTGCCAGCAGTAAGGACCCGGGGGGAGAAGAGACCCAGTACTTC
TRBV13	TRBJ1-4	few	.	CASSLGGRGNEKLFF	TGTGCCAGCAGCTTAGGGGGCAGGGGTAATGAAAAACTGTTTTTT
TRBV9	TRBJ1-4	once	TRBD1	CASSVTGTGEGKLFF	TGTGCCAGCAGCGTAACCGGGACAGGCGAGGGAAAACTGTTTTTT
TRBV19	TRBJ1-1	.	.	CASSSPPGRRYTEAFF	TGTGCCAGTAGTTCCCCCCCAGGCCGGAGGTACACTGAAGCTTTCTTT
TRBV28	TRBJ2-1	.	TRBD1	CASSPYYRGHKYEQFF	TGTGCCAGCAGTCCCTATTACAGGGGGCACAAGTATGAGCAGTTCTTC
TRBV27	TRBJ2-1	.	TRBD1	CASSSPGQGYNEQFF	TGTGCCAGCAGTTCTCCGGGACAGGGTTACAATGAGCAGTTCTTC
TRBV14	TRBJ2-2	many	.	CASSRLSGELFF	TGTGCCAGCAGCCGACTATCCGGGGAGCTGTTTTTT